What follows is one T cell receptor beta chain and its context. What it binds is not known. The data derive from a study of cytomegalovirus exposure and HLA in healthy donors. The primer mix had 60 Vbeta and 13 Jbeta primers. TCRdb's copy holds only in-frame clones and misses some; the assay was immunoSEQ multiplex PCR. The table has 130,000 or so clones, roughly 80% seen once. Study observations and caveats: Some V segments (TRBV6-2 and TRBV6-3 among them) were excluded as indistinguishable. The listing of roughly 160 TCR beta chains classed them as cytomegalovirus-associated.

CDR1 and CDR2 from the germline V gene are ENHRY and SYGVKD. This CDR3 contains 16 residues. V was pared by 1 base and J by 7 bases, with 16 bases between. This TCR derives from a woman aged 60 to 75 in good health and CMV-seronegative. The chain joins TRBV10-3 to TRBJ2-2; the D gene is possibly TRBD1 (6 bases). The specimen was PBMCs. The CDR3: CAISEWWDTFGGELFF. Here the CDR3 DNA reads TGTGCCATCAGTGAGTGGTGGGACACCTTTGGCGGGGAGCTGTTTTTT.